This TCR beta chain is drawn from a study of memory CD4+ T cells and cytomegalovirus serostatus (dated by TCRdb to the late 2010s). For the study in its entirety: The cohort included about 33 healthy adults from Belgium, of whom 9 were CMV seropositive and roughly 25 were CMV seronegative. The study sequenced CD4+ memory TCRbeta repertoires of a Belgian cohort with known cytomegalovirus serostatus to replicate a published TCR-based CMV serostatus classifier. What the authors observed across the whole study: CMV serostatus prediction reached a median bootstrapped AUC of about 0.94 with the original framework and roughly 0.9 with a US-trained random forest. Only CD4+CD45RO+ memory cells were sequenced, in contrast to the original study, which included naive and memory CD4+ and CD8+ populations. On the Belgian cohort, the classifier built on the original framework reached a median bootstrapped AUC of about 0.95, with a 95% CI of 0.76-1.00. Of under 200 previously reported CMV-associated TCRbeta sequences, around 67 appeared in the CD4+ memory repertoires, each in one to five individuals. The results were interpreted as suggesting that the CMV-associated TCR signature is largely present in the CD4+ memory repertoire.

Single viable CD3+CD4+CD8-CD45RO+ cells were sorted as memory CD4+ T cells on a FACSAria II. CMV serostatus was determined with a Roche Elecsys assay detecting serum IgG against CMV pp150, pp28, p38 and p52. Once the samples were thawed, total CD4+ T cells were enriched through positive selection using CD4 magnetic microbeads. Samples originated from another study that specifically interrogated the CD4+ T cell memory repertoire. Peripheral blood mononuclear cells were isolated and cryopreserved according to standard operating procedures, and serum was kept at -80 degrees C. The staining relied on CD3-PerCP (BW264/56), CD4-APC (RPA-T4), CD45RO-PE (UCHT1) and CD8-Pacific Orange (3B5) antibodies, and Sytox blue was used to exclude non-viable cells. V ends up 6 bases short and J 12 bases short, with an unmatched junction base count of 7. The CDR3 runs 11 residues from the cysteine to the phenylalanine. Only the CDR3 portion is preserved as DNA: 33 bases, with reading frame beginning at the first base. CDR1 and CDR2 are read off the germline V gene as MDHEN and SYDVKM.

Of note for this clone: There is no known antigen for this receptor. No much larger clonotype is one base removed from it; base qualities were not supplied.

The Quick-DNA Microprep Kit was used to extract genomic DNA from the sorted cells. TCRbeta DNA was amplified with the immunoSEQ hsTCRbeta kit following the manufacturer's protocol. TCRbeta libraries were sequenced on an Illumina MiSeq instrument. The authors' pipeline ran thus. Once out-of-frame sequences had been removed, more than 2 million distinct TCRbeta sequences were left, which works out to an average of roughly 70,000 per individual. Two values were used to score each individual: the count of some 150 previously reported CMV-associated TCRbeta sequences and the total count of productive distinct TCRbeta sequences. A beta-binomial model was reimplemented in Python, and scikit-learn random forests with default parameters were trained on US cohort data. Classifier performance on the Belgian cohort was reported as the median AUC with percentile confidence intervals calculated over 10,000 bootstrap iterations. Here the immuneACCESS table is served through TCRdb, limited to in-frame sequences with V and J called. Missing clones are a known gap in these copies; in checked studies unresolved V genes cover under half, and the rest lacks a known reason. From that table come the V and J calls and clone size; the DNA was used to work out D and trimming. The sample contains around 88,000 clones, over 70% of them found a single time. About 3.5% of the sample lies in the top ten.

The rearranged chain carries TRBV28 and TRBJ2-7; 8 middle bases align to TRBD2. The sequence was obtained from an adult in good health and CMV-seropositive. Sequences were obtained from memory CD4+ T cells from blood. The CDR3 protein sequence reads: CASRGPGLVYF. At the DNA level, the sequence is TGTGCCAGCAGGGGGCCGGGACTAGTGTACTTC.